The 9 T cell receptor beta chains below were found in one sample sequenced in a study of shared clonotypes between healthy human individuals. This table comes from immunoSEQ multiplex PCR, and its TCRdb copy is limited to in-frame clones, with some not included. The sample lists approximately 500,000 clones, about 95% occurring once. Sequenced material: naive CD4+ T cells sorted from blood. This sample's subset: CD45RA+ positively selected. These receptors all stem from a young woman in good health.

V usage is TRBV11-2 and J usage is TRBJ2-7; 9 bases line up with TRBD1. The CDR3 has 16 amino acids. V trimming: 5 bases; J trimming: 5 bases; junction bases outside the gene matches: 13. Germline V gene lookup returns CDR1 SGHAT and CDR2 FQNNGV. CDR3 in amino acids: CASSKGVGQGSNEQYF. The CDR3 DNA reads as TGTGCCAGCAGCAAAGGGGTAGGACAGGGGTCAAACGAGCAGTACTTC.

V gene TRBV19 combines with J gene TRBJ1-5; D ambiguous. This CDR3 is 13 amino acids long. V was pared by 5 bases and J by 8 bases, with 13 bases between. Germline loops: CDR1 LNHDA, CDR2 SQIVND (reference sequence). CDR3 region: CASSRSKFEPQHF. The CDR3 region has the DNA TGTGCCAGTAGTCGATCGAAATTTGAGCCCCAGCATTTT.

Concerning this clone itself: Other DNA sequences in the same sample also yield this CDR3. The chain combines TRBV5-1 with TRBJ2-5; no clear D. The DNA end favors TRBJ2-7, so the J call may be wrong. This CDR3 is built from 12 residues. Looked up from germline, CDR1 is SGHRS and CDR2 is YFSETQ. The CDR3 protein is CASSSTSYEQYF. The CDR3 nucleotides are TGCGCCAGCAGCTCGACGAGCTACGAGCAGTACTTC.

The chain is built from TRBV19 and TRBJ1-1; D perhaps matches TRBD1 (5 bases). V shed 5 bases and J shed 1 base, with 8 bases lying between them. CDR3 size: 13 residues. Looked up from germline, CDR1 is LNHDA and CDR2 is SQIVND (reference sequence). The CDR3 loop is CASSLDRNTEAFF. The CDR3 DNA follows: TGTGCCAGTAGTCTCGACAGGAACACTGAAGCTTTCTTT.

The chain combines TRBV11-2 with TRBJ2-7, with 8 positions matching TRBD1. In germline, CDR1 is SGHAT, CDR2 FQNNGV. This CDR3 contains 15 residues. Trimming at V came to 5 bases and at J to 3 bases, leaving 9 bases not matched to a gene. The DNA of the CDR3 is TGTGCCAGCAGCAAAGAGGGGACAGGAGGCTACGAGCAGTACTTC. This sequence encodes CASSKEGTGGYEQYF.

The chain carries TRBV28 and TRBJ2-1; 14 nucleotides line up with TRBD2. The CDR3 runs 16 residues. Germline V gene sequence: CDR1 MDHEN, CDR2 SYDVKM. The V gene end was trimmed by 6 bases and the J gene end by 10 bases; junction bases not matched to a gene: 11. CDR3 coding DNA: TGTGCCAGCAGGTCCACCGGGACTAGCGGGAGAGGGGAGCAGTTCTTC. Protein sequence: CASRSTGTSGRGEQFF.

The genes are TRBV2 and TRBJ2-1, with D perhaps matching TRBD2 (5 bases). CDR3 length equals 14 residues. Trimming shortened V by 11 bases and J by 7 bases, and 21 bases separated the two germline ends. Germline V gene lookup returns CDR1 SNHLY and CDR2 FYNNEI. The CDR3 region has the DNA TGTGCCGGATGTTATACGGGAATGGGGAATGAGCAGTTCTTC. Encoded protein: CAGCYTGMGNEQFF.

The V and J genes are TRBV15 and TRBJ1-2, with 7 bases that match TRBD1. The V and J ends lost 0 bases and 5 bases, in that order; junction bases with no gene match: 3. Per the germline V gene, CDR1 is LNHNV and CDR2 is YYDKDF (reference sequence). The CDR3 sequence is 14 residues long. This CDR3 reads CATSRDRDRYGYTF. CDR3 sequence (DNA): TGTGCCACCAGCAGAGACCGGGACAGATATGGCTACACCTTC.

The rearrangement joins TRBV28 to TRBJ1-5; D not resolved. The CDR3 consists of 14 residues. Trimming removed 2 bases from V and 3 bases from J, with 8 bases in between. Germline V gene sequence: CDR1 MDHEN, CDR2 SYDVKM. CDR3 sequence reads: CASSLPGVNQPQHF. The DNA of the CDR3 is TGTGCCAGCAGTTTACCCGGGGTCAATCAGCCCCAGCATTTT. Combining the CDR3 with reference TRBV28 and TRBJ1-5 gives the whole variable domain DVKVTQSSRYLVKRTGEKVFLECVQDMDHENMFWYRQDPGLGLRLIYFSYDVKMKEKGDIPEGYSVSREKKERFSLILESASTNQTSMYLCASSLPGVNQPQHFGDGTRLSIL.